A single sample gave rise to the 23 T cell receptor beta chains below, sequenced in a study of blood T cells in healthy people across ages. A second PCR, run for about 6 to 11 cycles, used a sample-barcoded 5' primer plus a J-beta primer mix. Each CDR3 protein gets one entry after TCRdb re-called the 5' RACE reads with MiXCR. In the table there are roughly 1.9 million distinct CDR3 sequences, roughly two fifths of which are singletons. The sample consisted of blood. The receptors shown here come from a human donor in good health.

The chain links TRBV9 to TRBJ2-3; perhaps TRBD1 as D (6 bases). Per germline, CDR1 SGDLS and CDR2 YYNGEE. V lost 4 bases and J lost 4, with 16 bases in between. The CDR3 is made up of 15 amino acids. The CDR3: CASSSGHPMADTQYF. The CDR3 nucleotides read TGTGCCAGCAGCTCGGGACACCCCATGGCAGATACGCAGTATTTT.

CDR3 sequence reads: CASDSGNTIYF. Here the CDR3 DNA reads TGTGCCAGCGACTCTGGAAACACCATATATTTT. This chain uses TRBV2 with TRBJ1-3; D remains ambiguous. The germline gives CDR1 SNHLY, CDR2 FYNNEI. This CDR3 region has 11 residues. V was shortened by 8 bases and J by 0 bases, with 2 bases between the two germline ends.

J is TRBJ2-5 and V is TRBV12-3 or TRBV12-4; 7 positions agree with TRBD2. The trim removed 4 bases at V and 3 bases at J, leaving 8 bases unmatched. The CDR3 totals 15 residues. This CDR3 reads CASSSVGGTKETQYF. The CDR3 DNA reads TGTGCCAGCAGTTCGGTGGGGGGGACGAAAGAGACCCAGTACTTC.

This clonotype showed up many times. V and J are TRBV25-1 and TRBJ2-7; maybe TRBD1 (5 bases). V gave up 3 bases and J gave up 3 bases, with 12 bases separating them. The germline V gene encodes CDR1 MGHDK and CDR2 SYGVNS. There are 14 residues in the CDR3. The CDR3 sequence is CASSEQGSLYEQYF. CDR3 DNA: TGTGCCAGCAGTGAGCAGGGTTCTCTCTACGAGCAGTACTTC.

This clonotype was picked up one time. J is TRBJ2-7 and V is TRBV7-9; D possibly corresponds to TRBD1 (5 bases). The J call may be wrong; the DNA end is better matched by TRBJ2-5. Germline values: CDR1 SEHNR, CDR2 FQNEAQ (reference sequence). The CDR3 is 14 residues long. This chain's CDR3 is CASSYRGIGETQYF. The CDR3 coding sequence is TGTGCCAGCAGCTATAGGGGTATAGGAGAGACCCAGTACTTC.

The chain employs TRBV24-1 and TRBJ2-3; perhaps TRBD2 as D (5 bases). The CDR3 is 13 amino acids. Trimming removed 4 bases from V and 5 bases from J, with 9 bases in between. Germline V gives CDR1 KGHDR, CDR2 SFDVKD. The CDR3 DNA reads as TGTGCCACCAGTGACGGAAGCGGAGATACGCAGTATTTT. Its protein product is CATSDGSGDTQYF.

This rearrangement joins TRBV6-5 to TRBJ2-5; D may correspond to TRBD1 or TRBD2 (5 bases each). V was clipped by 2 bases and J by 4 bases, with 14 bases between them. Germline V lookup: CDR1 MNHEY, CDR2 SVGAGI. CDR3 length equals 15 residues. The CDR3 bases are TGTGCCAGCAGTTACGGGGGAACAGGCATAGAGACCCAGTACTTC. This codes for CASSYGGTGIETQYF.

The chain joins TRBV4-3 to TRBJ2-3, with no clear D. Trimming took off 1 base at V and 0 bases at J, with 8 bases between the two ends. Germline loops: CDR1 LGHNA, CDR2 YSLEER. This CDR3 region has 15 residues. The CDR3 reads CASSQGKISTDTQYF. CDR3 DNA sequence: TGCGCCAGCAGCCAAGGCAAGATAAGCACAGATACGCAGTATTTT.

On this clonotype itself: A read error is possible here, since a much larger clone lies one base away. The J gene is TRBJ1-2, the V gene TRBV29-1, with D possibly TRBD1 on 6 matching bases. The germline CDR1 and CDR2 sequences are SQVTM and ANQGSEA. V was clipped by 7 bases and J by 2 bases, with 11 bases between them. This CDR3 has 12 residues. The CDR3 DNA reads TGCAGCGGTGGACAGAACAACTATGGCTACACCTTC. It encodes CSGGQNNYGYTF.

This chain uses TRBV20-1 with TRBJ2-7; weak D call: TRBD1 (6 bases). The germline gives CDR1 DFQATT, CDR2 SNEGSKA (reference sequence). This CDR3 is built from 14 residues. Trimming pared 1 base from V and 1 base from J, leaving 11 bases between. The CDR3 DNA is TGCAGTGCTAGAGGGTACGGACAGTCCTACGAGCAGTACTTC. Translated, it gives CSARGYGQSYEQYF.

The CDR3 bases are TGCAGTGCTAGAGATCGACGACAGGGGGAGCCCCAGCATTTT. Residues: CSARDRRQGEPQHF. The chain carries TRBV20-1 and TRBJ1-5, with TRBD1 identical over 9 bases. V lost 0 bases to trimming and J lost 8 bases; unmatched junction nucleotides: 5. This CDR3 region has 14 residues. Germline loops: CDR1 DFQATT, CDR2 SNEGSKA (reference sequence).

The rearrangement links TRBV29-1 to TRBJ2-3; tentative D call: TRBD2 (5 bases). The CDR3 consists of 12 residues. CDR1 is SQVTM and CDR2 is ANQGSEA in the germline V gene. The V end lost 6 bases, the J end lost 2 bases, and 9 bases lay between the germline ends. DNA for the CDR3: TGCAGCGTCCCTCGGGACACAGATACGCAGTATTTT. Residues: CSVPRDTDTQYF.

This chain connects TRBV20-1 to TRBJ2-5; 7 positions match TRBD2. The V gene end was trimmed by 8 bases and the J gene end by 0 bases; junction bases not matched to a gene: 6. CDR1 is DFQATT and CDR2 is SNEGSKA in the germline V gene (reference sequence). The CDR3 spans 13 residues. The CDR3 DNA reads TGCAGTCCCTTGGGAGGGAACCAAGAGACCCAGTACTTC. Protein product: CSPLGGNQETQYF.

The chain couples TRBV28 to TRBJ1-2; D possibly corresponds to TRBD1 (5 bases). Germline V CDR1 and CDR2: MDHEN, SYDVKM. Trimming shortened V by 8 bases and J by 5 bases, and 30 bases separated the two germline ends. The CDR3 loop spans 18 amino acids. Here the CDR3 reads CASRSRRKTTGGPYGYTF. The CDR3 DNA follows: TGTGCCAGCCGGTCCCGAAGAAAGACGACGGGGGGACCTTATGGCTACACCTTC.

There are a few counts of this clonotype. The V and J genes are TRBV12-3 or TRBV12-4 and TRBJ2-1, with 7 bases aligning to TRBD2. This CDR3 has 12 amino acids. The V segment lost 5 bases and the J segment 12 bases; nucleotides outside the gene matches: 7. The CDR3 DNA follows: TGTGCCAGCAGTGACATAGCGGGTCCGCAGTTCTTC. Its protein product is CASSDIAGPQFF.

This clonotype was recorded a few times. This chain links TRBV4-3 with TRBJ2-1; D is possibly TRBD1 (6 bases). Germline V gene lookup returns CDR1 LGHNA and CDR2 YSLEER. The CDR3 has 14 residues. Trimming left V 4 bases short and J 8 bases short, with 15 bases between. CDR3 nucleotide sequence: TGCGCCAGCAGCCCCTGGGACACCGTGCATGAGCAGTTCTTC. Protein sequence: CASSPWDTVHEQFF.

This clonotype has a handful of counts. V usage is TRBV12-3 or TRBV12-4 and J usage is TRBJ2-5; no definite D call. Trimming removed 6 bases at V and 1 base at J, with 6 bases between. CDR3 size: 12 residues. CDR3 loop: CASSQFQETQYF. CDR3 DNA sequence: TGTGCCAGCAGCCAATTCCAAGAGACCCAGTACTTC.

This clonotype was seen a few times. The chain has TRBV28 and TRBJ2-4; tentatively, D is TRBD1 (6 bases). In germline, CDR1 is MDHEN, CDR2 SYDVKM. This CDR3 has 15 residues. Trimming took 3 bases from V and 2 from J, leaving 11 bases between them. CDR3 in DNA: TGTGCCAGCAGTTTCGCAGGGGAGACCAAAAACATTCAGTACTTC. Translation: CASSFAGETKNIQYF.

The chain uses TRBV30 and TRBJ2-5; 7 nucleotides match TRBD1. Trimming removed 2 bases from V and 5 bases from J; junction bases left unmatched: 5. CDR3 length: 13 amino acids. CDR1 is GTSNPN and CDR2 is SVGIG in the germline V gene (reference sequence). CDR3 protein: CAWSLRGRETQYF. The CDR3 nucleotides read TGTGCCTGGAGTTTGAGGGGGCGGGAGACCCAGTACTTC.

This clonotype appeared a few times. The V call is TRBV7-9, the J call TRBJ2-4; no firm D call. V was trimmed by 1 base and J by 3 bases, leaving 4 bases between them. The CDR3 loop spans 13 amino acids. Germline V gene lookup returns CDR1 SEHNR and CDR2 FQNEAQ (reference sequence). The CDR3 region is CASSLVSKNIQYF. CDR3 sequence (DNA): TGTGCCAGCAGCTTAGTAAGCAAAAACATTCAGTACTTC.

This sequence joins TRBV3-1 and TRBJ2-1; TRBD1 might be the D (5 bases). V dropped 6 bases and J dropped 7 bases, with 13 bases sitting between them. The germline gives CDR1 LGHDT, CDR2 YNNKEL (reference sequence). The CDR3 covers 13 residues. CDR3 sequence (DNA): TGTGCCAGCAGGGACCAGGGATGGAATGAGCAGTTCTTC. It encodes CASRDQGWNEQFF.

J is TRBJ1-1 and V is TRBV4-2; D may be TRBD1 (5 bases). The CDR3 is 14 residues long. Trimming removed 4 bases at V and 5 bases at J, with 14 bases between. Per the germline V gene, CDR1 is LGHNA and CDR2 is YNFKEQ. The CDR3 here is CASSRGRDETEAFF. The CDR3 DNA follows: TGTGCCAGCAGCCGTGGACGGGACGAGACTGAAGCTTTCTTT.

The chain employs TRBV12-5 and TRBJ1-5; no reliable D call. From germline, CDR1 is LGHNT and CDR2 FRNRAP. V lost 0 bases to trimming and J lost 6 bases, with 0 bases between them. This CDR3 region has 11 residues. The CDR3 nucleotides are TGTGCTAGTGGTTTGGTTCAGCCCCAGCATTTT. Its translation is CASGLVQPQHF.